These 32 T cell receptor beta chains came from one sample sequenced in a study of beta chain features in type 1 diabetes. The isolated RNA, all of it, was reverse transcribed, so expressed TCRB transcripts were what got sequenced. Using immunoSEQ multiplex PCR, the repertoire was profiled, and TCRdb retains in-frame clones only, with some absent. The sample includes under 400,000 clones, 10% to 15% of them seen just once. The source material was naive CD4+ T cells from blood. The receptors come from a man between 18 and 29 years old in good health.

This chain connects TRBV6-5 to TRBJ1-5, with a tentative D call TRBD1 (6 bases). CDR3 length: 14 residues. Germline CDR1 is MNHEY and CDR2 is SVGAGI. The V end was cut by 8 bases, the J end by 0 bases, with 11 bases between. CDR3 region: CASGDTYSNQPQHF. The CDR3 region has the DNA TGTGCCAGCGGGGACACTTATAGCAATCAGCCCCAGCATTTT.

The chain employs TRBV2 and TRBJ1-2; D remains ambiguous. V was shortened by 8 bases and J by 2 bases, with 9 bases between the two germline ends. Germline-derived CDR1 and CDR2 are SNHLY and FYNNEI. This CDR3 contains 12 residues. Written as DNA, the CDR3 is TGTGCCAGCGGAGGAGAAAACTATGGCTACACCTTC. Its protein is CASGGENYGYTF.

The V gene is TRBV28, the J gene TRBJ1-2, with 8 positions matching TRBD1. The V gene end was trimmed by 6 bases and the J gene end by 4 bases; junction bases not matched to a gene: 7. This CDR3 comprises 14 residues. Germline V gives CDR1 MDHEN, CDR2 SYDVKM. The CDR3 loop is CASSSGQGVYGYTF. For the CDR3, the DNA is TGTGCCAGCAGCTCAGGACAGGGAGTCTATGGCTACACCTTC.

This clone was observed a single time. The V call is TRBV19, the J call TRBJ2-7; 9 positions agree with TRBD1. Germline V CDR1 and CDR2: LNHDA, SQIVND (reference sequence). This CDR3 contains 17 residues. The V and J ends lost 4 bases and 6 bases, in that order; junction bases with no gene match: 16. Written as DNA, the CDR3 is TGTGCCAGTAGTAGAGGCTTACTCCGGGACAGGGACTCCGAGCAGTACTTC. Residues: CASSRGLLRDRDSEQYF.

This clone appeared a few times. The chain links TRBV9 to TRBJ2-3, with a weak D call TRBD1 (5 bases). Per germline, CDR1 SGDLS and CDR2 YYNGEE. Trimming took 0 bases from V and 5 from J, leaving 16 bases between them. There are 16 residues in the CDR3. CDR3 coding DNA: TGTGCCAGCAGCGTAGGGGGCAATAGGGGAATAGATACGCAGTATTTT. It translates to CASSVGGNRGIDTQYF.

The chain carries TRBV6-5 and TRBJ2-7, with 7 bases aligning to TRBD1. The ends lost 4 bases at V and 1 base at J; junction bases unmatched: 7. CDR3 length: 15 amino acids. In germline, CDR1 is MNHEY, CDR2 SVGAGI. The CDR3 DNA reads TGTGCCAGCAGTTGGGACAGATGGAGATCCTACGAGCAGTACTTC. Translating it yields CASSWDRWRSYEQYF.

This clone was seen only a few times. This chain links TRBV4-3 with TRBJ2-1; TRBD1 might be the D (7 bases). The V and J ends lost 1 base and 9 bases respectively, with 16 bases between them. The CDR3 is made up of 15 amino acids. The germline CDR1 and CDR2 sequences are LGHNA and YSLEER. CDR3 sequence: CASSQADRDFPEQFF. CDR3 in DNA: TGCGCCAGCAGCCAAGCCGACAGGGACTTTCCTGAGCAGTTCTTC.

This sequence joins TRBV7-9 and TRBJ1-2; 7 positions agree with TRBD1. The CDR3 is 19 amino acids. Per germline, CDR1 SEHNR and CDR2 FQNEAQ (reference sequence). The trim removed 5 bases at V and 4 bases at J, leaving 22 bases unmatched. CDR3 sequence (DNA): TGTGCCAGCAGCATAGAGAGGAACCCGAACAGGGGCGTCGGCTATGGCTACACCTTC. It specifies CASSIERNPNRGVGYGYTF.

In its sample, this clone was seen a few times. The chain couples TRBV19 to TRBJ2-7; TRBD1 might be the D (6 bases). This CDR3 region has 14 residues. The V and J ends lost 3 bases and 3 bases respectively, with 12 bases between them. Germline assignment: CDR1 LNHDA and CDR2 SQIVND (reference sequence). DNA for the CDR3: TGTGCCAGTAGTATGGACGGCAGGGGCTACGAGCAGTACTTC. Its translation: CASSMDGRGYEQYF.

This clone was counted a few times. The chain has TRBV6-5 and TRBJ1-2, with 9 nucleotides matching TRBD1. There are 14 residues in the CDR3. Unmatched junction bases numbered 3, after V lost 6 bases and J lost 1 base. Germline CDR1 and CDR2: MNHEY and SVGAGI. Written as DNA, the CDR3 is TGTGCCAGCAGCCGGGACAGGGTTAACTATGGCTACACCTTC. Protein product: CASSRDRVNYGYTF.

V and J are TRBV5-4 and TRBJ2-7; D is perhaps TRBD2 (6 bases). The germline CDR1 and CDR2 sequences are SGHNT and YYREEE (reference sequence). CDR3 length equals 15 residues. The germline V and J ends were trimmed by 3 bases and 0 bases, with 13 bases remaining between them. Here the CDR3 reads CASSYPAGSSYEQYF. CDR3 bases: TGTGCCAGCAGCTACCCGGCGGGGTCCTCCTACGAGCAGTACTTC.

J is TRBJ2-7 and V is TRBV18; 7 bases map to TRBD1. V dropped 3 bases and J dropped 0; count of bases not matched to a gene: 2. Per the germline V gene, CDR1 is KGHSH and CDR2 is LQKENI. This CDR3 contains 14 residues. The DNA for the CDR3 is TGTGCCAGCTCACCGGACAGGATCTCCTACGAGCAGTACTTC. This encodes CASSPDRISYEQYF.

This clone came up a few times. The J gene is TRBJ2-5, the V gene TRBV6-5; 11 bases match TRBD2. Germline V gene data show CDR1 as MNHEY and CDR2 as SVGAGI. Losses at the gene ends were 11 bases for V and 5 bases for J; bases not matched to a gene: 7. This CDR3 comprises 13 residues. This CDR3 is CAARASGRETQYF. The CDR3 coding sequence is TGTGCCGCGCGGGCTAGCGGGAGGGAGACCCAGTACTTC.

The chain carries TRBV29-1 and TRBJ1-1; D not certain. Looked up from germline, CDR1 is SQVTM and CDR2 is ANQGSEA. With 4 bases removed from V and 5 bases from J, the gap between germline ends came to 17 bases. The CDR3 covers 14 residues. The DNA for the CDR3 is TGCAGCGTTGCGGAGAGGCGGTTTGGAACTGAAGCTTTCTTT. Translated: CSVAERRFGTEAFF. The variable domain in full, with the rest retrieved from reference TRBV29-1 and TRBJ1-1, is SAVISQKPSRDICQRGTSLTIQCQVDSQVTMMFWYRQQPGQSLTLIATANQGSEATYESGFVIDKFPISRPNLTFSTLTVSNMSPEDSSIYLCSVAERRFGTEAFFGQGTRLTVV.

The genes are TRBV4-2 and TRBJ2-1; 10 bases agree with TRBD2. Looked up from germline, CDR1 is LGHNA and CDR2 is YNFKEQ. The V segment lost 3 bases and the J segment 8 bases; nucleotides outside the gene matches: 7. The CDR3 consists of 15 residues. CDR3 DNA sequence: TGTGCCAGCAGCCAGACAGCGGGGGGGCCATATGAGCAGTTCTTC. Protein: CASSQTAGGPYEQFF.

The CDR3 reads CASRTGVDYGYTF. CDR3 bases: TGTGCCAGCAGGACAGGGGTCGACTATGGCTACACCTTC. The chain has TRBV2 and TRBJ1-2, with 8 bases lining up with TRBD1. With 6 bases clipped from V and 3 bases from J, the junction kept 3 bases outside the gene matches. Germline V CDR1 and CDR2: SNHLY, FYNNEI. The CDR3 totals 13 residues.

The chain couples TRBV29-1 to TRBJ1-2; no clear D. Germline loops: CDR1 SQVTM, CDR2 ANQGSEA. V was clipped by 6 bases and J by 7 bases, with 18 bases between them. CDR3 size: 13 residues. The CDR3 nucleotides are TGCAGCGTAGCGGGATCGGCGGGCGTTGGCTACACCTTC. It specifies CSVAGSAGVGYTF.

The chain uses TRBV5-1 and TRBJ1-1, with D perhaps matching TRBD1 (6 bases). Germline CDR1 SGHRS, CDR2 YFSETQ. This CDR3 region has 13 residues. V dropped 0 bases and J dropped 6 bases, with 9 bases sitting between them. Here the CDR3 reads CASSLAGAAEAFF. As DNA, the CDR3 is TGCGCCAGCAGCTTGGCAGGGGCCGCTGAAGCTTTCTTT.

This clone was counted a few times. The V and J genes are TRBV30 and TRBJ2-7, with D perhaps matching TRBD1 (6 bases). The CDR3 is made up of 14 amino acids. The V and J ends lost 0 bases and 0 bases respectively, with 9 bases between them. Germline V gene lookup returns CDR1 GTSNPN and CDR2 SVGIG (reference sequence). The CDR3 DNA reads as TGTGCCTGGAGTGTAAAGGGACACTCCTACGAGCAGTACTTC. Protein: CAWSVKGHSYEQYF.

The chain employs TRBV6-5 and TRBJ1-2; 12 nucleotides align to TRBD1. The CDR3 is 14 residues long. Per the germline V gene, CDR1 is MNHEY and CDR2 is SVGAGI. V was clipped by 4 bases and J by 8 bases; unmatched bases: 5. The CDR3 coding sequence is TGTGCCAGCAGTTGGGACAGGGGGCGAAGGGGCTACACCTTC. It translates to CASSWDRGRRGYTF.

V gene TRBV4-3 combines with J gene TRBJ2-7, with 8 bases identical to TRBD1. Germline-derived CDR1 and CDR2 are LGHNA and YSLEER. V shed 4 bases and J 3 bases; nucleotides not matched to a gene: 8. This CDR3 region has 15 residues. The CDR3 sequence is CASSPKVGQGYEQYF. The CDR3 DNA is TGCGCCAGCAGCCCAAAGGTAGGACAGGGCTACGAGCAGTACTTC.

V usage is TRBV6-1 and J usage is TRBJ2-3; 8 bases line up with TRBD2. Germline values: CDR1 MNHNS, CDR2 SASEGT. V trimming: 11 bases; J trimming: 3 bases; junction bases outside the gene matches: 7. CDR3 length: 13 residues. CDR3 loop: CALRAGGTDTQYF. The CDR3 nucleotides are TGTGCCTTGAGGGCGGGAGGTACAGATACGCAGTATTTT.

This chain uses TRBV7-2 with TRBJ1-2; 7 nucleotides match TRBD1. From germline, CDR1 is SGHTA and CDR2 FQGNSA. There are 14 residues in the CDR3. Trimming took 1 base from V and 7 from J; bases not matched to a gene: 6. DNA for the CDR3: TGTGCCAGCAGCTTAGAGGGACAGACAGCTGGCTACACCTTC. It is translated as CASSLEGQTAGYTF.

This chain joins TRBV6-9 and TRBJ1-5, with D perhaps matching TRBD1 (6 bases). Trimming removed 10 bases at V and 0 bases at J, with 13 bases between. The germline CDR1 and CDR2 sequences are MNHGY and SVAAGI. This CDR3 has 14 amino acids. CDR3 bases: TGTGCCACCCACAGGGTCTATAGCAATCAGCCCCAGCATTTT. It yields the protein CATHRVYSNQPQHF.

The CDR3 DNA reads as TGTGCCAGCAGACCCAGGCCCAAGAACGAGCAGTACTTC. Amino acid sequence: CASRPRPKNEQYF. The chain recombines TRBV28 with TRBJ2-7; D uncertain. The germline CDR1 and CDR2 sequences are MDHEN and SYDVKM. This CDR3 comprises 13 residues. Deletions cut 6 bases from V and 5 bases from J, with 14 bases between.

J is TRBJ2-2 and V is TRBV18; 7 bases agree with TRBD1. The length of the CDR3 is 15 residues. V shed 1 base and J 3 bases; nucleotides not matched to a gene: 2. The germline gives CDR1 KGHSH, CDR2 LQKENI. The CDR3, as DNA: TGTGCCAGCTCACCACAACAGGGGTACACCGGGGAGCTGTTTTTT. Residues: CASSPQQGYTGELFF.

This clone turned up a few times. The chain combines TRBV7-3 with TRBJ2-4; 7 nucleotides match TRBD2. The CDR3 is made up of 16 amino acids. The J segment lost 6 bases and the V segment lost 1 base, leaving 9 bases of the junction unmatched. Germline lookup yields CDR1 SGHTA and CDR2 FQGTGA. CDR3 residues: CASSLSRVAGRNIQYF. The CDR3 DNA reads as TGTGCCAGCAGCTTAAGTAGGGTAGCGGGTAGAAACATTCAGTACTTC.

The CDR3 DNA sequence: TGTGCCAGCAGCCAAACCAGCTCTGGAAACACCATATATTTT. It translates to CASSQTSSGNTIYF. The genes are TRBV14 and TRBJ1-3; D is uncertain. V was shortened by 2 bases and J by 0 bases, with 5 bases between the two germline ends. Germline CDR1 reads SGHDN; CDR2 reads FVKESK. The CDR3 spans 14 residues. Full variable domain (outside the CDR3, taken from reference TRBV14 and TRBJ1-3): EAGVTQFPSHSVIEKGQTVTLRCDPISGHDNLYWYRRVMGKEIKFLLHFVKESKQDESGMPNNRFLAERTGGTYSTLKVQPAELEDSGVYFCASSQTSSGNTIYFGEGSWLTVV.

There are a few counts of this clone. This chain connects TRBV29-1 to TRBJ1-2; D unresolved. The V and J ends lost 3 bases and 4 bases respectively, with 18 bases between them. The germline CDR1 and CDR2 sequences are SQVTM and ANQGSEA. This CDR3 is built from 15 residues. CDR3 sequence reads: CSVEVRSTTFYGYTF. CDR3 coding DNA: TGCAGCGTTGAGGTCAGGTCCACCACCTTCTATGGCTACACCTTC.

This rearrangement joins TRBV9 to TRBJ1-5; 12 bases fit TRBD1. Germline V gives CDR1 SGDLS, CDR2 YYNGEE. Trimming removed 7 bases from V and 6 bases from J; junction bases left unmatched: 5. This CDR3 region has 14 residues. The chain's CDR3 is CASGGTGGSQPQHF. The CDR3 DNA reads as TGTGCCAGCGGGGGGACAGGGGGCAGTCAGCCCCAGCATTTT.

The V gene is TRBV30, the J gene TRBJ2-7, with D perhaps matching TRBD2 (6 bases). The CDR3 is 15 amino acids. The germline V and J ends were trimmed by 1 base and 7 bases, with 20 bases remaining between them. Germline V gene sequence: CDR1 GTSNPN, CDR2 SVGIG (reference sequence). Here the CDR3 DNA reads TGTGCCTGGAGTGGCTCGGGTAGCGGAGGGTGGGAGCAGTACTTC. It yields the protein CAWSGSGSGGWEQYF.

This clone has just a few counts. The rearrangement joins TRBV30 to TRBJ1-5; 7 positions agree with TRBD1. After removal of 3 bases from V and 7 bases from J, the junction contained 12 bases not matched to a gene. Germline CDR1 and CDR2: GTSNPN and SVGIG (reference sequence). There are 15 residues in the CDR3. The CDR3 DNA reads TGTGCCTGGAGCCGTGAAGGGGGCGCATGGCAGCCCCAGCATTTT. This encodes CAWSREGGAWQPQHF.